This entry lists 30 T cell receptor beta chains sequenced from one sample in a study of PD-L1 blockade in urothelial cancer. Indicated time point: pretreatment peripheral blood. TCRdb's copy holds only in-frame clones and misses some; the assay was immunoSEQ multiplex PCR. Of roughly 45,000 clones listed, 75% to 85% were seen once; the top ten hold under 20%. The input for sequencing was PBMCs, taken around atezolizumab (anti-PD-L1) treatment. All receptors come from a man in his sixties with urothelial cancer.

The rearrangement links TRBV7-6 to TRBJ2-1; the D gene is possibly TRBD2 (6 bases). Trimming pared 4 bases from V and 6 bases from J, leaving 10 bases between. CDR3 length equals 13 residues. Germline V lookup: CDR1 SGHVS, CDR2 FNYEAQ. The CDR3 reads CASSSLAFNEQFF. The CDR3 DNA follows: TGTGCCAGCAGCTCACTAGCTTTCAATGAGCAGTTCTTC.

The chain links TRBV6-5 to TRBJ1-3; D is perhaps TRBD1 (5 bases). The CDR3 length is 16 residues. Per germline, CDR1 MNHEY and CDR2 SVGAGI. Trimming left V 2 bases short and J 3 bases short, with 14 bases between. CDR3 in DNA: TGTGCCAGCAGTTACGCTCAGAGTACAGGTGGAAACACCATATATTTT. As protein: CASSYAQSTGGNTIYF.

The rearrangement links TRBV18 to TRBJ2-5, with D possibly matching TRBD2 (5 bases). V lost 6 bases to trimming and J lost 4 bases, with 9 bases between them. Germline lookup yields CDR1 KGHSH and CDR2 LQKENI. The CDR3 has 12 amino acids. CDR3 coding DNA: TGTGCCAGCTCGAACAGCGGAGAGACCCAGTACTTC. The encoded protein is CASSNSGETQYF.

The chain carries TRBV7-7 and TRBJ2-2; D is possibly TRBD2 (6 bases). CDR3 length: 15 residues. In germline, CDR1 is SSHAT, CDR2 FNYEAQ (reference sequence). The CDR3 region is CASSTVEGSTGELFF. The CDR3 DNA is TGTGCTAGCTCTACAGTGGAGGGAAGCACCGGGGAGCTGTTTTTT.

V gene TRBV28 combines with J gene TRBJ1-2, with 8 positions matching TRBD1. CDR1 MDHEN and CDR2 SYDVKM come from the germline V gene. The V segment lost 3 bases and the J segment 8 bases; nucleotides outside the gene matches: 2. This CDR3 is built from 12 residues. CDR3 amino acids: CASSFRGHGYTF. CDR3 nucleotides: TGTGCCAGCAGTTTCAGGGGGCACGGCTACACCTTC.

The genes are TRBV7-2 and TRBJ2-7, with a possible D match to TRBD2 (6 bases). Germline V gene sequence: CDR1 SGHTA, CDR2 FQGNSA. Between the trimmed V and J ends, which lost 5 bases and 3 bases, there was a span of 8 bases. The CDR3 contains 12 residues. The CDR3 DNA is TGTGCCAGCAGCCCCGGGAGCTACGAGCAGTACTTC. Its translation is CASSPGSYEQYF.

The J gene is TRBJ2-5, the V gene TRBV6-1; 9 bases map to TRBD1. CDR3 length: 18 amino acids. CDR1 MNHNS and CDR2 SASEGT come from the germline V gene. V was clipped by 2 bases and J by 3 bases; unmatched bases: 13. CDR3 amino acids: CASSEIAGTGWNKETQYF. The CDR3 bases are TGTGCCAGCAGTGAAATCGCGGGGACAGGGTGGAACAAAGAGACCCAGTACTTC.

The chain recombines TRBV2 with TRBJ2-2; D not certain. V lost 5 bases and J 4 bases, leaving 14 bases between the germline ends. Germline CDR1 SNHLY, CDR2 FYNNEI. The CDR3 runs to 15 residues. Written as DNA, the CDR3 is TGTGCCAGCAGTCCAGACATCCCGACCACCGGGGAGCTGTTTTTT. Its translation is CASSPDIPTTGELFF.

This sequence joins TRBV7-2 and TRBJ1-3; a weak D match, TRBD1 (5 bases). The CDR3 extends over 15 amino acids. V lost 2 bases to trimming and J lost 4 bases, with 12 bases between them. Germline CDR1 SGHTA, CDR2 FQGNSA. The CDR3 DNA sequence: TGTGCCAGCAGCTTAATCCAGGGCGCCGGAAACACCATATATTTT. This codes for CASSLIQGAGNTIYF. The full variable domain, completed using reference TRBV7-2 and TRBJ1-3, is GAGVSQSPSNKVTEKGKDVELRCDPISGHTALYWYRQSLGQGLEFLIYFQGNSAPDKSGLPSDRFSAERTGGSVSTLTIQRTQQEDSAVYLCASSLIQGAGNTIYFGEGSWLTVV.

The chain links TRBV19 to TRBJ2-7, with 7 bases identical to TRBD2. Germline V gives CDR1 LNHDA, CDR2 SQIVND (reference sequence). V shed 4 bases, J shed 4 bases, and the junction held 7 bases outside the gene matches. The CDR3 has 14 amino acids. The CDR3 sequence: CASSKGAGGYEQYF. Here the CDR3 DNA reads TGTGCCAGTAGTAAGGGTGCCGGGGGGTACGAGCAGTACTTC.

This chain joins TRBV5-5 and TRBJ2-3; 12 nucleotides agree with TRBD2. CDR1 and CDR2 from the germline V gene are SGHKS and YYEKEE (reference sequence). The CDR3 has 15 amino acids. J was trimmed by 6 bases and V by 4 bases; bases with no gene match: 6. The CDR3 DNA follows: TGTGCCAGCAGCCGACTAGCGGGAGAACTGGATACGCAGTATTTT. This codes for CASSRLAGELDTQYF.

The chain carries TRBV5-3 and TRBJ2-6; 9 bases fit TRBD1. TRBV5-3 is placed among ORFs of uncertain function. This CDR3 comprises 18 residues. J gave up 2 bases and V 5 bases, and 11 bases lay outside the gene matches. In DNA form, the CDR3 reads TGTGCCAGAAGTGGACACAGGGGGCTAAAAGCTGGGGCCAACGTCCTGACTTTC. Amino acid sequence: CARSGHRGLKAGANVLTF.

The chain has TRBV2 and TRBJ2-7; 12 bases match TRBD1. There are 15 residues in the CDR3. V lost 3 bases, J lost 7 bases, and 7 bases stayed unmatched. CDR1 and CDR2 from the germline V gene are SNHLY and FYNNEI. The CDR3 spells CASSDLGQGAKEQYF. The CDR3, as DNA: TGTGCCAGCAGTGATTTGGGACAGGGGGCTAAAGAGCAGTACTTC.

This clone was seen a few times. This sequence joins TRBV6-4 and TRBJ1-1, with 8 nucleotides matching TRBD1. CDR1 and CDR2 from the germline V gene are MRHNA and SNTAGT. The CDR3 runs 14 residues. J gave up 5 bases and V 4 bases, and 6 bases lay outside the gene matches. CDR3 region: CASSAGGAQTEAFF. CDR3 nucleotide sequence: TGTGCCAGCAGTGCAGGGGGCGCGCAGACTGAAGCTTTCTTT.

V gene TRBV7-6 combines with J gene TRBJ1-5; possible D gene TRBD1, 5 bases. Germline CDR1 and CDR2: SGHVS and FNYEAQ. V was shortened by 4 bases and J by 10 bases, with 17 bases between the two germline ends. The CDR3 has 14 residues. Written as DNA, the CDR3 is TGTGCCAGCAGCTCGTCAGGACAAAGGGGTCCCCAGCATTTT. Its translation is CASSSSGQRGPQHF.

In its sample, this clone was seen a few times. V usage is TRBV2 and J usage is TRBJ1-2; TRBD1 matches 9 bases. The CDR3 runs to 14 residues. Per the germline V gene, CDR1 is SNHLY and CDR2 is FYNNEI. J was trimmed by 6 bases and V by 6 bases; bases with no gene match: 8. The CDR3 nucleotides read TGTGCCAGCAGACCGGGACAGGGAATTGATGGCTACACCTTC. Amino acid sequence: CASRPGQGIDGYTF.

The V and J genes are TRBV15 and TRBJ1-4, with D unclear. Trimming removed 4 bases from V and 3 bases from J, with 9 bases in between. Germline V gene data show CDR1 as LNHNV and CDR2 as YYDKDF (reference sequence). CDR3 length: 14 residues. This CDR3 is CATSISVPNEKLFF. CDR3 nucleotide sequence: TGTGCCACCAGCATTTCGGTCCCTAATGAAAAACTGTTTTTT.

Only a few counts were recorded for this clone. The gene calls are TRBV7-2 and TRBJ1-1; D is uncertain. The CDR3 is 15 amino acids. V was clipped by 0 bases and J by 5 bases, with 13 bases between them. In germline, CDR1 is SGHTA, CDR2 FQGNSA. CDR3 sequence: CASSLAMGGKTEAFF. The CDR3 DNA reads as TGTGCCAGCAGCTTAGCGATGGGAGGAAAAACTGAAGCTTTCTTT.

The chain employs TRBV7-2 and TRBJ2-1; tentative D call: TRBD2 (6 bases). V gave up 7 bases and J gave up 9 bases, with 19 bases separating them. Germline lookup yields CDR1 SGHTA and CDR2 FQGNSA. The CDR3 is 14 residues long. The CDR3 region has the DNA TGTGCCAGCACAATAAGGAACCTGGGAGGTGAGCAGTTCTTC. Its translation: CASTIRNLGGEQFF.

This clone was found a few times. The V call is TRBV11-2, the J call TRBJ1-1; D is unclear. CDR1 is SGHAT, CDR2 FQNNGV, per germline. The CDR3 sequence is 15 residues long. The germline V and J ends were trimmed by 5 bases and 1 base, with 14 bases remaining between them. CDR3 in DNA: TGTGCCAGCAGCGAAACCCAGCGCCCGAACACTGAAGCTTTCTTT. Amino acid sequence: CASSETQRPNTEAFF.

Concerning this clone: One end of the junction is discordant with germline, which a read error may explain. V is TRBV7-7 and J is TRBJ2-1; 7 bases are a match to TRBD1. The germline V gene has CDR1 SSHAT and CDR2 FNYEAQ (reference sequence). The CDR3 totals 13 residues. The CDR3 reads CASSYTTGNEQFF. CDR3 nucleotides: TGTGCTAGCAGCTATACGACAGGGAATGAGCAGTTCTTC.

This sequence joins TRBV4-3 and TRBJ1-1; no definite D call. The CDR3 sequence is 14 residues long. Germline lookup yields CDR1 LGHNA and CDR2 YSLEER. Trimming pared 0 bases from V and 4 bases from J, leaving 9 bases between. In nucleotides, the CDR3 is TGCGCCAGCAGCCAAGACGCTGGAGGCACTGAAGCTTTCTTT. As protein: CASSQDAGGTEAFF.

The genes are TRBV5-1 and TRBJ2-2; tentatively, D is TRBD1 (5 bases). Germline V gene lookup returns CDR1 SGHRS and CDR2 YFSETQ. Trimming took off 4 bases at V and 0 bases at J, with 10 bases between the two ends. This CDR3 is 15 amino acids long. The CDR3 loop is CASSPRQSNTGELFF. CDR3 DNA sequence: TGCGCCAGCAGCCCCAGACAGTCGAACACCGGGGAGCTGTTTTTT.

This clone appeared a few times. The V gene is TRBV4-1, the J gene TRBJ1-5; D not resolved. CDR3 size: 15 residues. Trimming shortened V by 2 bases and J by 8 bases, and 16 bases separated the two germline ends. CDR1 is MGHRA, CDR2 YSYEKL, per germline. The CDR3 region has the DNA TGCGCCAGCAGCCAAACGGGCGGAATCGGGAAGCCCCAGCATTTT. Encoded protein: CASSQTGGIGKPQHF.

The sample holds a few counts of this clone. This sequence joins TRBV6-1 and TRBJ2-1, with 11 bases aligning to TRBD2. Germline V CDR1 and CDR2: MNHNS, SASEGT. CDR3 size: 15 residues. J gave up 5 bases and V 5 bases, and 5 bases lay outside the gene matches. The CDR3 DNA reads TGTGCCAGCAGTCAGGGGACTAGCGGTCACAATGAGCAGTTCTTC. The encoded protein is CASSQGTSGHNEQFF.

This clone was detected once. This chain uses TRBV5-1 with TRBJ2-7; D gene uncertain. V gave up 2 bases and J gave up 0 bases, with 9 bases separating them. CDR3 length equals 14 residues. Germline V gene lookup returns CDR1 SGHRS and CDR2 YFSETQ. CDR3 region: CASSFSPSSYEQYF. In DNA, the CDR3 is TGCGCCAGCAGCTTTTCCCCTAGCTCCTACGAGCAGTACTTC.

This chain links TRBV5-6 with TRBJ2-1; 9 bases are a match to TRBD1. The CDR3 consists of 15 residues. Trimming at V came to 4 bases and at J to 7 bases, leaving 9 bases not matched to a gene. From germline, CDR1 is SGHDT and CDR2 YYEEEE. The CDR3 coding sequence is TGTGCCAGCAGCGAGCCGGGACAGGGCGGTAATGAGCAGTTCTTC. Translating it yields CASSEPGQGGNEQFF.

As DNA, the CDR3 is TGTGCCAGCAGCCGATCCACAGGGGCAACTAATGAAAAACTGTTTTTT. Its protein product is CASSRSTGATNEKLFF. The chain has TRBV6-6 and TRBJ1-4; 7 bases line up with TRBD1. Germline trimming cut 6 bases from V and 0 bases from J; bases unmatched to any gene: 7. The CDR3 is made up of 16 amino acids. CDR1 is MNHNY, CDR2 SVGAGI, per germline (reference sequence).

This chain uses TRBV6-5 with TRBJ1-5, with D possibly TRBD1 on 5 matching bases. Trimming cost V 7 bases and J 6 bases, with 10 bases left between them. CDR3 length: 12 amino acids. CDR1 is MNHEY, CDR2 SVGAGI, per germline. The CDR3 sequence: CASKGLGQPQHF. The DNA of the CDR3 is TGTGCCAGCAAGGGGTTGGGTCAGCCCCAGCATTTT.

This rearrangement joins TRBV5-8 to TRBJ2-6; D is undetermined. Per germline, CDR1 SGHTS and CDR2 YDEGEE. V was pared by 4 bases and J by 2 bases, with 4 bases between. CDR3 length: 13 residues. CDR3 loop: CASSLAGANVLTF. The CDR3 region has the DNA TGTGCCAGCAGCCTAGCTGGGGCCAACGTCCTGACTTTC.